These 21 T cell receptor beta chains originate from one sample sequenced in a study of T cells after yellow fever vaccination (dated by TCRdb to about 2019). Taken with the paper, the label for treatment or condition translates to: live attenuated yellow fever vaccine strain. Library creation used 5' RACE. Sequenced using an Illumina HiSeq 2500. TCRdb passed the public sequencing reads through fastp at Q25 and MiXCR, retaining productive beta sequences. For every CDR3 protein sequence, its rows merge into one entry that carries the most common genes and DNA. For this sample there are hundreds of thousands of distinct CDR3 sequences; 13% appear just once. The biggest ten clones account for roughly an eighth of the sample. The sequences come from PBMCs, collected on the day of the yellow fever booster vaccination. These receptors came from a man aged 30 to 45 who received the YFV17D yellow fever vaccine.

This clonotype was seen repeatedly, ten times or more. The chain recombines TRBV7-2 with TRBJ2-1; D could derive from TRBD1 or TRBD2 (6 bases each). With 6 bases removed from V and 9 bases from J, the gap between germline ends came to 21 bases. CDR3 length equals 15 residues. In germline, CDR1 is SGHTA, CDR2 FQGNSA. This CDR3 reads CASSHRVGRRGEQFF. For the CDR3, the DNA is TGTGCCAGCAGTCACAGGGTTGGCCGGCGGGGTGAGCAGTTCTTC.

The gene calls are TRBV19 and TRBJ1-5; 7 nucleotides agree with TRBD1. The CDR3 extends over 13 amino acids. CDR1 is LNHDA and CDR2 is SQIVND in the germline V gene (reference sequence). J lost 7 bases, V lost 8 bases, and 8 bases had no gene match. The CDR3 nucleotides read TGTGCCAGTCATCGACAGGGTGAACAGCCCCAGCATTTT. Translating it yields CASHRQGEQPQHF. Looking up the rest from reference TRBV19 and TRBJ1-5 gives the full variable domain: DGGITQSPKYLFRKEGQNVTLSCEQNLNHDAMYWYRQDPGQGLRLIYYSQIVNDFQKGDIAEGYSVSREKKESFPLTVTSAQKNPTAFYLCASHRQGEQPQHFGDGTRLSIL.

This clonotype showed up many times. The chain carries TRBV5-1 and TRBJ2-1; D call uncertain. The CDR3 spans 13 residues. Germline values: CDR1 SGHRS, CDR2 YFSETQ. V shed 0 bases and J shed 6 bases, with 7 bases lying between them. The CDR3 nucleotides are TGCGCCAGCAGCTTGGTGGGAAGCAATGAGCAGTTCTTC. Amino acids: CASSLVGSNEQFF.

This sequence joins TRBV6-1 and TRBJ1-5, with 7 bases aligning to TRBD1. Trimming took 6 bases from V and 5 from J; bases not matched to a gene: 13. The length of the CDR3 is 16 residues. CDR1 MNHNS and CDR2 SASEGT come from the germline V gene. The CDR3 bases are TGTGCCAGCAGACCTACAGGGGTCGGAAGCTATCAGCCCCAGCATTTT. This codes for CASRPTGVGSYQPQHF.

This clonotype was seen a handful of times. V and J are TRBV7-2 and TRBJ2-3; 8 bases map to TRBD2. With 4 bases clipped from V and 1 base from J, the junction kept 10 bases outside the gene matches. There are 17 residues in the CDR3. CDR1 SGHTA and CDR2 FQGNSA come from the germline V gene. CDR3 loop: CASSSLSGVQGTDTQYF. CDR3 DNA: TGTGCCAGCAGCTCGCTTAGCGGGGTACAGGGCACAGATACGCAGTATTTT.

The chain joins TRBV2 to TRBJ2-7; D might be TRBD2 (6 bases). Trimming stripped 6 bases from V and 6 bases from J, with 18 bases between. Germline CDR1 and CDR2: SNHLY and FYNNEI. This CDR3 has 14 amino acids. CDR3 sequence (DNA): TGTGCCAGCAGCTCGGGGGACCTTTGGGGCGAGCAGTACTTC. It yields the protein CASSSGDLWGEQYF.

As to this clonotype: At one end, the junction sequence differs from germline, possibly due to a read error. As DNA, the CDR3 is TGCTGTGCTAGAGTTCTAACGAGCGGGAGTGAGGAGACCCAGTACTTC. Protein: CCARVLTSGSEETQYF. The rearrangement joins TRBV20-1 to TRBJ2-5; 8 bases are a match to TRBD2. The CDR3 length is 16 residues. The germline V gene has CDR1 DFQATT and CDR2 SNEGSKA (reference sequence).

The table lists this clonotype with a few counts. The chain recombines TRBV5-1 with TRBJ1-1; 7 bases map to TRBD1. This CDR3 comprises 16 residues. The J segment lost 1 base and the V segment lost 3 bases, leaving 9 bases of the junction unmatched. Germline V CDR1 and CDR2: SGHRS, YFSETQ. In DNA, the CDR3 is TGCGCCAGCAGCTCCCTGAAGGGGGCCCCGAACACTGAAGCTTTCTTT. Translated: CASSSLKGAPNTEAFF.

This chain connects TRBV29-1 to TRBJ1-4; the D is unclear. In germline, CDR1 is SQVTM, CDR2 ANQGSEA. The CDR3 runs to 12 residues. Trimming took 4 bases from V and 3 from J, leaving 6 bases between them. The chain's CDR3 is CSVGSPNEKLFF. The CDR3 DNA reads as TGCAGCGTTGGATCACCTAATGAAAAACTGTTTTTT.

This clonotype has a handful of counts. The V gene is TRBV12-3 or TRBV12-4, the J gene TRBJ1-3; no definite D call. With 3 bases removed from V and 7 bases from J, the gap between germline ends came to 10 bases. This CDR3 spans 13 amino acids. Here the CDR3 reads CASSLEPRNTIYF. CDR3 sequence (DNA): TGTGCCAGCAGTTTGGAACCACGTAACACCATATATTTT.

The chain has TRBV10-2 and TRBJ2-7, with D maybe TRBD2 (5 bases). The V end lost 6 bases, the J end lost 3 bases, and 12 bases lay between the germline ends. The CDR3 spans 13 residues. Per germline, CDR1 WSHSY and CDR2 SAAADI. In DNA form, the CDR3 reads TGCGCCAGCAGCGCCCAGAGGGTCTACGAGCAGTACTTC. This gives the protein CASSAQRVYEQYF.

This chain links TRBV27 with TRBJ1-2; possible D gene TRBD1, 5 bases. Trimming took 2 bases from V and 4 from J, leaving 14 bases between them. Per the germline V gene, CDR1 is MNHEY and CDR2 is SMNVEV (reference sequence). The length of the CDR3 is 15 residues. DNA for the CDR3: TGTGCCAGCAGTTTAAGCCAGGGACGGGGCTATGGCTACACCTTC. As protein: CASSLSQGRGYGYTF.

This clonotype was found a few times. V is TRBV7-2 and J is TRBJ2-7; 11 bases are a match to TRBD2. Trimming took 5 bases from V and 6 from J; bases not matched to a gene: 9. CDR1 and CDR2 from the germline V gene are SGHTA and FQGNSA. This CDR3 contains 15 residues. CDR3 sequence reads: CASSPGTSGPLEQYF. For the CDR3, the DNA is TGTGCCAGCAGCCCAGGGACTAGCGGCCCCCTCGAGCAGTACTTC.

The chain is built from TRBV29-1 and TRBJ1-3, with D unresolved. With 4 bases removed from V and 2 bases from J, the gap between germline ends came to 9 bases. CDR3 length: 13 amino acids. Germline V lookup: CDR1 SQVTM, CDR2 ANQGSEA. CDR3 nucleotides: TGCAGCGTTGGGGGAGTCACTGGAAACACCATATATTTT. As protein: CSVGGVTGNTIYF. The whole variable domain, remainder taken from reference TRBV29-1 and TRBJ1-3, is SAVISQKPSRDICQRGTSLTIQCQVDSQVTMMFWYRQQPGQSLTLIATANQGSEATYESGFVIDKFPISRPNLTFSTLTVSNMSPEDSSIYLCSVGGVTGNTIYFGEGSWLTVV.

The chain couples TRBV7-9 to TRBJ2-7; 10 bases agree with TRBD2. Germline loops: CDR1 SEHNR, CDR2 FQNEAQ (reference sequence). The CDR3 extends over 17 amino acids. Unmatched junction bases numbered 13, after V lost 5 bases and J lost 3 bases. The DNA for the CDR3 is TGTGCCAGCAGCCCACGCCGCGGCACTAGCGGGAACTACGAGCAGTACTTC. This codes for CASSPRRGTSGNYEQYF.

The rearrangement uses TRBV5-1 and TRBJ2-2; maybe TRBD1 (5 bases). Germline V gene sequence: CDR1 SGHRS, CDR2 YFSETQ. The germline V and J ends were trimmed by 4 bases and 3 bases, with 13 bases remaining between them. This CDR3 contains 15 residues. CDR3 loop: CASSPRGWDTGELFF. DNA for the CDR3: TGCGCCAGCAGCCCAAGGGGATGGGACACCGGGGAGCTGTTTTTT. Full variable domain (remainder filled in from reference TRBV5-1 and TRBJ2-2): KAGVTQTPRYLIKTRGQQVTLSCSPISGHRSVSWYQQTPGQGLQFLFEYFSETQRNKGNFPGRFSGRQFSNSRSEMNVSTLELGDSALYLCASSPRGWDTGELFFGEGSRLTVL.

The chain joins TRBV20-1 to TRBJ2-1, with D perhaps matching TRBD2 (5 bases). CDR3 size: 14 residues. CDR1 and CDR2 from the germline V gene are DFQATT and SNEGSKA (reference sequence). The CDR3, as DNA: TGCAGCCTAACAAGCGGTTCTTCCTACAATGAGCAGTTCTTC. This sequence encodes CSLTSGSSYNEQFF.

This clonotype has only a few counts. CDR3: CASSPGSGARNQPQHF. Here the CDR3 DNA reads TGTGCCAGCTCACCTGGGTCTGGGGCCCGCAATCAGCCCCAGCATTTT. The chain has TRBV18 and TRBJ1-5; D might be TRBD1 (5 bases). The CDR3 covers 16 residues. From germline, CDR1 is KGHSH and CDR2 LQKENI. The V end was cut by 3 bases, the J end by 2 bases, with 14 bases between.

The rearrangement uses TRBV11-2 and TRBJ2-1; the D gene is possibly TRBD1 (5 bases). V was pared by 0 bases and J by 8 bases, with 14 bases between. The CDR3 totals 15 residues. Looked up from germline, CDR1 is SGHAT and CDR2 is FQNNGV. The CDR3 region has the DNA TGTGCCAGCAGCTTAGATTGGGTGGGGCAGGATGAGCAGTTCTTC. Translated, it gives CASSLDWVGQDEQFF. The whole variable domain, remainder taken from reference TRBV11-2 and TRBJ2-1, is EAGVAQSPRYKIIEKRQSVAFWCNPISGHATLYWYQQILGQGPKLLIQFQNNGVVDDSQLPKDRFSAERLKGVDSTLKIQPAKLEDSAVYLCASSLDWVGQDEQFFGPGTRLTVL.

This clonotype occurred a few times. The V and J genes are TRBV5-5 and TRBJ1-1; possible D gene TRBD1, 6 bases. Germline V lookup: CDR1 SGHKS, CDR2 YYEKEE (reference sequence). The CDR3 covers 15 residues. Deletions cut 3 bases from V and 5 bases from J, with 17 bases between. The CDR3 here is CASSWGGGASTEAFF. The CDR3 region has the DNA TGTGCCAGCAGCTGGGGAGGGGGGGCATCAACTGAAGCTTTCTTT.

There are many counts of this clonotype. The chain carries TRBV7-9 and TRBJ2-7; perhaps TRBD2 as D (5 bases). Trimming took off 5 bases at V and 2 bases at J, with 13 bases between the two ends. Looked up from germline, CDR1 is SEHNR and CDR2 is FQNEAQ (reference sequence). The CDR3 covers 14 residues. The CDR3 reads CASSPPSGTYEQYF. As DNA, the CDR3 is TGTGCCAGCAGCCCCCCTTCGGGAACCTACGAGCAGTACTTC.